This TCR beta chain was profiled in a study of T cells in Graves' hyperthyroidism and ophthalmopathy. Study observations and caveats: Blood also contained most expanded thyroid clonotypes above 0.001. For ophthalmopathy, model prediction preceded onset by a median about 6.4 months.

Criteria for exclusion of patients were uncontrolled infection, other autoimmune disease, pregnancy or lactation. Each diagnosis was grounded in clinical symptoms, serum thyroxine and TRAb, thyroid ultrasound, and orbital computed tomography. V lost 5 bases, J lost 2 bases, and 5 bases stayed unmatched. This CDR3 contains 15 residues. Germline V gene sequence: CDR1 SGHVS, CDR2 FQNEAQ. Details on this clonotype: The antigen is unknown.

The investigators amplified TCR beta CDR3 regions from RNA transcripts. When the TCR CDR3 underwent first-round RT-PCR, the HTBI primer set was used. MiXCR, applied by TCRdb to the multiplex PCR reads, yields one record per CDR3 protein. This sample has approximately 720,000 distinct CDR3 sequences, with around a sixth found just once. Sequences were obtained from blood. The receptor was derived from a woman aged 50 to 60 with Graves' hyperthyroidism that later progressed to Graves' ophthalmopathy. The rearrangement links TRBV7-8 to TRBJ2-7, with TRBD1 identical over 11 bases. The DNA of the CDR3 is TGTGCCAGCAGCATGGGACAGGGGGTTCCCTACGAGCAGTACTTC. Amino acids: CASSMGQGVPYEQYF. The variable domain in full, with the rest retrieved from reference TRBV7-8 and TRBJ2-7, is GAGVSQSPRYKVAKRGQDVALRCDPISGHVSLFWYQQALGQGPEFLTYFQNEAQLDKSGLPSDRFFAERPEGSVSTLKIQRTQQEDSAVYLCASSMGQGVPYEQYFGPGTRLTVT.